A selection of T cell receptor beta chains follows, all from one sample in a study of memory CD4+ T cells and cytomegalovirus serostatus. The repertoire was sequenced with immunoSEQ multiplex PCR; TCRdb's copy has only in-frame clones and lacks some. Among roughly 48,000 clones listed, about three quarters were seen once. Sequencing was done on a sample of memory CD4+ T cells from blood. The receptors stem from an adult in good health and CMV-seropositive. Each CDR3 is given with its conserved first and last residue. Fields, in order: V gene, D gene, clone size, J gene, CDR3 protein, CDR3 DNA. A D gene is named only where the DNA matches it firmly. Size is stated for part of the rows, as once, few or many counts, or as a class when the clone is expanded.

>TRBV27|-|-|TRBJ1-1
CASTPKERAEAFF
TGTGCCAGCACCCCAAAGGAAAGGGCTGAAGCTTTCTTT
>TRBV2|-|few|TRBJ1-1
CASSSARMNTEAFF
TGTGCCAGCAGTTCCGCCAGGATGAACACTGAAGCTTTCTTT
>TRBV7-3|-|few|TRBJ1-2
CATPEEFRPGVLAYGYTF
TGTGCCACCCCCGAGGAATTCCGTCCCGGGGTTTTGGCCTATGGCTACACCTTC
>TRBV7-3|TRBD1|few|TRBJ2-7
CASSFSSDRAYEQYF
TGTGCCAGCAGCTTCTCCTCGGACAGGGCCTACGAGCAGTACTTC
>TRBV6-1|TRBD2|-|TRBJ2-7
CASSEHLAGGYEQYF
TGTGCCAGCAGTGAACACCTAGCGGGGGGTTACGAGCAGTACTTC
>TRBV6-5|-|-|TRBJ1-2
CASSPDKSNYGYTF
TGTGCCAGCAGCCCGGACAAATCTAACTATGGCTACACCTTC
>TRBV6-1|TRBD1|-|TRBJ1-1
CASREPGQGLNTEAFF
TGTGCCAGCAGGGAACCGGGACAGGGCTTGAACACTGAAGCTTTCTTT
>TRBV5-4|-|few|TRBJ1-1
CASSLEGLPTEAFF
TGTGCCAGCAGCTTGGAAGGGTTACCCACTGAAGCTTTCTTT
>TRBV7-3|-|-|TRBJ2-5
CASSLGNRRETQYF
TGTGCCAGCAGCTTAGGAAACCGGCGAGAGACCCAGTACTTC
>TRBV28|-|-|TRBJ1-4
CASSETGGNEKLFF
TGTGCCAGCAGCGAAACCGGGGGAAATGAAAAACTGTTTTTT
>TRBV2|TRBD2|-|TRBJ2-3
CASSETSGDTDTQYF
TGTGCCAGCAGTGAGACTAGCGGGGACACAGATACGCAGTATTTT
>TRBV4-2|-|-|TRBJ2-3
CASSQATTHTDTQYF
TGTGCCAGCAGCCAAGCAACTACGCACACAGATACGCAGTATTTT
>TRBV7-9|-|-|TRBJ1-2
CASSLDSTAGLNNYGYTF
TGTGCCAGCAGCTTAGATTCTACAGCAGGCCTCAATAACTATGGCTACACCTTC
>TRBV4-1|-|-|TRBJ1-1
CASSQAPGTSVNTEAFF
TGCGCCAGCAGCCAAGCGCCCGGGACATCCGTTAACACTGAAGCTTTCTTT
>TRBV7-9|-|-|TRBJ2-1
CASSLGWKNEQFF
TGTGCCAGCAGCCTTGGCTGGAAAAATGAGCAGTTCTTC
>TRBV28|-|-|TRBJ1-5
CASSPGVLSNQPQHF
TGTGCCAGCAGCCCCGGGGTATTGAGCAATCAGCCCCAGCATTTT
>TRBV27|TRBD2|-|TRBJ2-1
CASSLYGTSPTQQFF
TGTGCCAGCAGTTTATACGGGACTAGCCCAACCCAGCAGTTCTTC
>TRBV9|TRBD1|-|TRBJ1-5
CASSVGQSNQPQHF
TGTGCCAGCAGCGTGGGACAGAGCAATCAGCCCCAGCATTTT
>TRBV18|-|-|TRBJ2-2
CASSGPGTNTGELFF
TGTGCCAGCTCGGGACCGGGAACAAACACCGGGGAGCTGTTTTTT
>TRBV6-6|-|few|TRBJ1-2
CASSHPTGGNYGYTF
TGTGCCAGCAGTCACCCGACGGGGGGAAACTATGGCTACACCTTC
>TRBV28|TRBD1|-|TRBJ1-1
CASSSRTGTIEAFF
TGTGCCAGCAGTTCCAGGACAGGAACCATTGAAGCTTTCTTT
>TRBV5-5|-|few|TRBJ2-7
CASSSSPDNSYEQYF
TGTGCCAGCAGCTCTAGCCCGGACAACTCCTACGAGCAGTACTTC
>TRBV7-9|-|-|TRBJ2-7
CASSLGGRVYEQYF
TGTGCCAGCAGCTTAGGTGGCAGGGTCTACGAGCAGTACTTC
>TRBV28|-|-|TRBJ1-2
CASSFRDFYGYTF
TGTGCCAGCAGTTTCCGGGACTTCTATGGCTACACCTTC
>TRBV7-8|-|-|TRBJ2-3
CASSFWYGGRTDTQYF
TGTGCCAGCAGCTTTTGGTATGGGGGGAGAACAGATACGCAGTATTTT
>TRBV5-1|-|-|TRBJ2-7
CASSYGTPPIYEQYF
TGCGCCAGCAGCTACGGGACACCTCCGATTTACGAGCAGTACTTC
>TRBV5-1|-|once|TRBJ1-5
CASSLGGSGQPQHF
TGCGCCAGCAGCCTTGGGGGATCAGGTCAGCCCCAGCATTTT
>TRBV7-2|TRBD1|-|TRBJ2-3
CASSMGTGAGDTQYF
TGTGCCAGCAGCATGGGGACAGGGGCTGGAGATACGCAGTATTTT
>TRBV7-6|-|-|TRBJ2-1
CASTPVGGWGEQFF
TGTGCCAGCACCCCAGTTGGCGGGTGGGGCGAGCAGTTCTTC
>TRBV18|-|-|TRBJ1-3
CASCPLGDSSGNTIYF
TGTGCCAGCTGCCCCCTAGGAGACAGCTCTGGAAACACCATATATTTT
>TRBV6-1|-|-|TRBJ1-5
CASSQDWGISAQHF
TGTGCCAGCAGTCAAGACTGGGGTATCAGCGCCCAGCATTTT
>TRBV21-1|-|few|TRBJ1-2
CASSKGLPYGYTF
TGTGCCAGCAGCAAAGGCCTTCCCTATGGCTACACCTTC
>TRBV6-4|TRBD1|-|TRBJ1-6
CASSEGQGLPLHF
TGTGCCAGCAGCGAAGGACAGGGACTGCCCCTCCACTTT
>TRBV6-1|TRBD2|-|TRBJ2-3
CASARLAGVDTQYF
TGTGCCAGCGCAAGACTAGCGGGAGTGGATACGCAGTATTTT
>TRBV6-6|-|-|TRBJ1-4
CASRRAGNEKLFF
TGTGCCAGCAGACGGGCCGGGAATGAAAAACTGTTTTTT
>TRBV27|-|-|TRBJ2-3
CASSLREGLTDTQYF
TGTGCCAGCAGTTTGCGTGAGGGCCTCACAGATACGCAGTATTTT
>TRBV5-1|TRBD1|-|TRBJ1-1
CASSLAGQGAITEAFF
TGCGCCAGCAGCTTGGCTGGACAGGGGGCGATAACTGAAGCTTTCTTT
>TRBV7-2|TRBD1|-|TRBJ2-3
CASSLVGSRQGSNTQYF
TGTGCCAGCAGCTTAGTGGGATCGAGACAGGGGAGTAATACGCAGTATTTT
>TRBV18|-|-|TRBJ1-6
CASSVDKTNSPLHF
TGTGCCAGCTCAGTAGACAAAACTAATTCACCCCTCCACTTT
>TRBV14|TRBD1|-|TRBJ1-6
CASSQVQGESPLHF
TGTGCCAGCAGCCAAGTACAGGGGGAGTCACCCCTCCACTTT
>TRBV5-4|-|once|TRBJ2-5
CASSMPKETQYF
TGTGCCAGCAGCATGCCCAAAGAGACCCAGTACTTC
>TRBV5-4|TRBD2|-|TRBJ2-2
CASSLGGRGTGELFF
TGTGCCAGCAGCTTGGGCGGGAGAGGCACCGGGGAGCTGTTTTTT
>TRBV7-9|-|-|TRBJ2-3
CASSLQGGSPDTQYF
TGTGCCAGCAGCCTCCAGGGTGGGTCCCCAGATACGCAGTATTTT
>TRBV7-2|-|-|TRBJ1-4
CASRVQTTPNEKLFF
TGTGCCAGCAGGGTACAGACAACGCCTAATGAAAAACTGTTTTTT
>TRBV5-5|TRBD1|-|TRBJ2-7
CASSRDRENEQYF
TGTGCCAGCAGCCGGGACAGGGAGAACGAGCAGTACTTC
>TRBV15|-|once|TRBJ1-6
CATSRVIPGSPLHF
TGTGCCACCAGCAGAGTCATCCCGGGTTCACCCCTCCACTTT
>TRBV19|-|-|TRBJ1-1
CASTGGGRNKNTEAFF
TGTGCCAGTACCGGGGGGGGGAGAAACAAGAACACTGAAGCTTTCTTT
>TRBV5-1|-|few|TRBJ1-5
CASSLVGTKGQPQHF
TGCGCCAGCAGCTTGGTCGGGACGAAAGGGCAGCCCCAGCATTTT
>TRBV5-6|-|-|TRBJ2-3
CASTLYRPRGTDTQYF
TGTGCCAGCACCCTTTATAGGCCGAGGGGCACAGATACGCAGTATTTT
>TRBV9|TRBD1|-|TRBJ2-2
CASSVGTGGTGELFF
TGTGCCAGCAGCGTAGGCACAGGGGGCACCGGGGAGCTGTTTTTT
>TRBV4-2|TRBD1|once|TRBJ2-6
CASSRGQGSSGANVLTF
TGTGCCAGCAGCCGAGGACAGGGGAGCTCTGGGGCCAACGTCCTGACTTTC
>TRBV2|TRBD1|-|TRBJ1-5
CASTTSDRGFQPQHF
TGTGCCAGCACCACGAGCGACAGGGGGTTTCAGCCCCAGCATTTT
>TRBV19|TRBD1|-|TRBJ1-5
CASSLPLGQRVGQPQHF
TGTGCCAGTAGTCTCCCCTTGGGACAGAGGGTCGGGCAGCCCCAGCATTTT
>TRBV29-1|-|-|TRBJ2-1
CSVEWHVYNEQFF
TGCAGCGTTGAGTGGCACGTCTACAATGAGCAGTTCTTC
>TRBV4-3|TRBD1|-|TRBJ1-1
CASSQRGQGGTEAFF
TGCGCCAGCAGCCAGAGGGGACAGGGTGGAACTGAAGCTTTCTTT
>TRBV9|-|-|TRBJ2-5
CASSVGSLVETQYF
TGTGCCAGCAGCGTAGGCTCCCTAGTGGAGACCCAGTACTTC
>TRBV7-9|TRBD2|-|TRBJ2-1
CASSLGLAGMIYNEQFF
TGTGCCAGCAGCTTGGGACTAGCGGGAATGATATACAATGAGCAGTTCTTC
>TRBV15|-|-|TRBJ1-1
CATSSPNTEAFF
TGTGCCACCAGCAGTCCGAACACTGAAGCTTTCTTT
>TRBV15|-|-|TRBJ2-3
CATSRDLSPGGDTQYF
TGTGCCACCAGCAGAGATCTTTCCCCAGGTGGAGATACGCAGTATTTT